Shown below are 11 T cell receptor beta chains from a single sample sequenced in a study of Graves' ophthalmopathy and Graves' hyperthyroidism. Beta-chain TCR CDR3 regions were amplified from RNA transcripts. The first-round RT-PCR employed HTBI primers together with the Qiagen OneStep RT-PCR kit. A multiplex PCR was then performed as the second round. MiXCR, run by TCRdb on the multiplex PCR reads, gives a single entry per CDR3 protein. The sample has some 250,000 distinct CDR3 sequences, about 46% seen once. Sequenced material: peripheral blood. These receptors came from an adult man with Graves' ophthalmopathy.

This clonotype was counted a few times. The chain carries TRBV7-2 and TRBJ2-2, with D tentatively TRBD2 (5 bases). Germline CDR1 reads SGHTA; CDR2 reads FQGNSA. The V and J ends lost 1 base and 4 bases respectively, with 10 bases between them. This CDR3 is 15 amino acids long. CDR3 sequence reads: CASSLGASSTGELFF. Written as DNA, the CDR3 is TGTGCCAGCAGCTTAGGGGCTAGCAGCACCGGGGAGCTGTTTTTT.

About this clonotype itself: The CDR3 ends on some other residue instead of the conserved phenylalanine or tryptophan, so this is likely a read error. The chain is built from TRBV5-8 and TRBJ2-5; a possible D gene is TRBD2 (5 bases). V lost 7 bases, J lost 0 bases, and 22 bases lay in between. The germline gives CDR1 SGHTS, CDR2 YDEGEE. The CDR3 extends over 17 amino acids. CDR3: CASRPWAGGPDQETQYS. The CDR3 bases are TGTGCCAGCCGACCGTGGGCGGGCGGGCCGGACCAAGAGACCCAGTACTCC.

Only a few counts were recorded for this clonotype. The gene calls are TRBV9 and TRBJ1-2; D remains ambiguous. Trimming cost V 0 bases and J 0 bases, with 12 bases left between them. Germline assignment: CDR1 SGDLS and CDR2 YYNGEE. This CDR3 spans 16 amino acids. Written as DNA, the CDR3 is TGTGCCAGCAGCGTAGAGGCACGTCGATCTAACTATGGCTACACCTTC. Protein product: CASSVEARRSNYGYTF.

V gene TRBV6-1 combines with J gene TRBJ2-5; possible D gene TRBD2, 5 bases. With 3 bases removed from V and 5 bases from J, the gap between germline ends came to 13 bases. The germline gives CDR1 MNHNS, CDR2 SASEGT. This CDR3 contains 14 residues. As DNA, the CDR3 is TGTGCCAGCAGTGACATACAACGGAGGGAGACCCAGTACTTC. Its protein product is CASSDIQRRETQYF.

The chain carries TRBV5-8 and TRBJ1-2, with D maybe TRBD1 (6 bases). The CDR3 has 16 residues. Trimming removed 4 bases from V and 2 bases from J, with 18 bases in between. CDR1 SGHTS and CDR2 YDEGEE come from the germline V gene. Here the CDR3 DNA reads TGTGCCAGCAGCCTCTTAGGCCCGACAGGCAACTATGGCTACACCTTC. The encoded protein is CASSLLGPTGNYGYTF.

V usage is TRBV7-2 and J usage is TRBJ1-2, with 9 bases fitting TRBD1. V lost 5 bases to trimming and J lost 4 bases; unmatched junction nucleotides: 8. The CDR3 sequence is 15 residues long. Germline V gene data show CDR1 as SGHTA and CDR2 as FQGNSA. CDR3 bases: TGTGCCAGCAGCCAAGGGGACAGGGTTCCCTATGGCTACACCTTC. Translating gives CASSQGDRVPYGYTF.

CDR3 sequence reads: CASSLDRGQDGYTF. CDR3 DNA sequence: TGTGCCAGCAGCTTAGACAGGGGGCAGGATGGCTACACCTTC. The gene calls are TRBV7-9 and TRBJ1-2; 9 nucleotides agree with TRBD1. The junction had 3 bases not matched to a gene; V was cut back by 1 base and J by 6 bases. CDR3 size: 14 residues. The germline CDR1 and CDR2 sequences are SEHNR and FQNEAQ (reference sequence).

The rearrangement links TRBV20-1 to TRBJ2-3, with TRBD2 matching 8 bases. Germline CDR1 is DFQATT and CDR2 is SNEGSKA (reference sequence). The CDR3 is 15 residues long. V lost 0 bases to trimming and J lost 4 bases; unmatched junction nucleotides: 6. CDR3 amino acids: CSARDAPGRADTQYF. DNA of the CDR3: TGCAGTGCTAGAGATGCCCCCGGGAGGGCAGATACGCAGTATTTT.

The chain is built from TRBV14 and TRBJ1-1, with D possibly TRBD1 on 5 matching bases. With 3 bases removed from V and 6 bases from J, the gap between germline ends came to 17 bases. The CDR3 has 15 residues. CDR1 is SGHDN, CDR2 FVKESK, per germline. CDR3 region: CASSQLREVSAEAFF. In DNA form, the CDR3 reads TGTGCCAGCAGCCAGCTCAGGGAGGTAAGCGCTGAAGCTTTCTTT. Looking up the rest from reference TRBV14 and TRBJ1-1 gives the full variable domain: EAGVTQFPSHSVIEKGQTVTLRCDPISGHDNLYWYRRVMGKEIKFLLHFVKESKQDESGMPNNRFLAERTGGTYSTLKVQPAELEDSGVYFCASSQLREVSAEAFFGQGTRLTVV.

The V call is TRBV2, the J call TRBJ2-5; 11 bases line up with TRBD2. The assigned J gene may be wrong: the sequence end matches TRBJ2-7 better. The CDR3 length is 16 residues. CDR1 and CDR2 (germline): SNHLY, FYNNEI. Here the CDR3 reads CASSFPLLAGAYEQYF. CDR3 in DNA: TGTGCCAGCAGTTTCCCCTTACTAGCGGGGGCCTACGAGCAGTACTTC.

With regard to this clonotype: One end of the junction varies from germline; a read error may be responsible. The V gene is TRBV9, the J gene TRBJ2-7; 10 positions match TRBD1. This CDR3 comprises 15 residues. Germline loops: CDR1 SGDLS, CDR2 YYNGEE. CDR3: CASSFRKGQGYEQYF. The CDR3 DNA reads as TGCGCCAGCAGCTTCCGAAAGGGACAGGGGTACGAGCAGTACTTC.